The 25 T cell receptor beta chains listed next were all sequenced from one sample in a study of read filtering for tumor transcriptome and immune sequencing. The library was built from 400 ng RNA with molecular barcoded adaptors for alpha/delta and beta/gamma chains. A single record per CDR3 protein comes from TCRdb applying MiXCR to the reads. The sample contains 39,000 or so distinct CDR3 sequences, roughly 13% of which appear only once. The sample was a population of CD138-negative cells sorted from bone marrow. The source of these receptors is a donor over 35 with multiple myeloma.

A note on this clonotype: Compared with germline, one end of the junction differs, possibly owing to a read error. This chain joins TRBV20-1 and TRBJ2-7; 9 nucleotides line up with TRBD1. The CDR3 runs 14 residues. Germline-derived CDR1 and CDR2 are DFQATT and SNEGSKA (reference sequence). This CDR3 reads CGARDPGQGYEQYF. CDR3 coding DNA: TGCGGTGCTAGAGACCCGGGACAGGGCTACGAGCAGTACTTC.

In its sample, this clonotype was seen many times. V usage is TRBV30 and J usage is TRBJ2-6, with D possibly being TRBD2 (7 bases). Germline CDR1 is GTSNPN and CDR2 is SVGIG (reference sequence). The CDR3 length is 18 residues. The V gene lost 5 bases and the J gene lost 4 bases, with 24 bases spanning the gap. Here the CDR3 reads CAWGGGRTPQGGANVLTF. DNA for the CDR3: TGTGCCTGGGGGGGGGGGCGGACCCCCCAAGGCGGGGCCAACGTCCTGACTTTC.

This clonotype was seen many times. V usage is TRBV11-2 and J usage is TRBJ2-7; 9 bases fit TRBD2. Germline V CDR1 and CDR2: SGHAT, FQNNGV. The CDR3 totals 14 residues. The V and J ends lost 4 bases and 2 bases, in that order; junction bases with no gene match: 3. The CDR3 DNA sequence: TGTGCCAGCAGCTCGACTAGCGGCCCCTACGAGCAGTACTTC. Its protein is CASSSTSGPYEQYF.

The genes are TRBV2 and TRBJ2-3, with 10 nucleotides matching TRBD2. Germline values: CDR1 SNHLY, CDR2 FYNNEI. This CDR3 is built from 15 residues. The J segment lost 2 bases and the V segment lost 7 bases, leaving 6 bases of the junction unmatched. CDR3 protein: CASNGLAVYTDTQYF. DNA for the CDR3: TGTGCCAGCAATGGACTAGCGGTTTACACAGATACGCAGTATTTT.

This clonotype was picked up many times. This rearrangement joins TRBV28 to TRBJ1-2; no clear D gene. Germline loops: CDR1 MDHEN, CDR2 SYDVKM. The CDR3 length is 13 residues. V was cut by 8 bases and J by 0 bases, with 10 bases left in between. The CDR3 spells CASLTNSNYGYTF. The CDR3 DNA follows: TGTGCCAGCTTAACAAACTCTAACTATGGCTACACCTTC.

This clonotype was recorded many times. This rearrangement joins TRBV20-1 to TRBJ2-3; 8 bases fit TRBD2. Unmatched junction bases numbered 4, after V lost 0 bases and J lost 2 bases. Germline CDR1 and CDR2: DFQATT and SNEGSKA (reference sequence). The CDR3 totals 15 residues. Written as DNA, the CDR3 is TGCAGTGCTAGAGACAGCGGGAGACCCACAGATACGCAGTATTTT. Amino acids: CSARDSGRPTDTQYF.

Many counts were recorded for this clonotype. The chain recombines TRBV10-3 with TRBJ2-7; the D gene is possibly TRBD2 (6 bases). Trimming took 0 bases from V and 6 from J, leaving 6 bases between them. Germline V gene data show CDR1 as ENHRY and CDR2 as SYGVKD. This CDR3 spans 12 amino acids. The CDR3 spells CAISESGGEQYF. The CDR3 region has the DNA TGTGCCATCAGTGAGTCGGGGGGCGAGCAGTACTTC.

This rearrangement joins TRBV11-3 to TRBJ2-1; 8 positions agree with TRBD2. CDR1 and CDR2 (germline): SGHNT, YENEEA. The junction had 3 bases not matched to a gene; V was cut back by 2 bases and J by 9 bases. CDR3 length: 13 amino acids. Written as DNA, the CDR3 is TGTGCCAGCAGCTTATTGGGGACTAGTGAGCAGTTCTTC. Protein: CASSLLGTSEQFF.

This clonotype was recorded at least ten times. A read error may explain this, as a much larger clone is one base away. The chain employs TRBV27 and TRBJ2-7; D not resolved. V was trimmed by 6 bases and J by 0 bases, leaving 12 bases between them. The germline CDR1 and CDR2 sequences are MNHEY and SMNVEV (reference sequence). The CDR3 has 14 amino acids. The CDR3 is CASSPRTPSYEQYF. In DNA form, the CDR3 reads TGTGCCAGCAGCCCCCGGACGCCCTCCTACGAGCAGTACTTC.

Many counts were recorded for this clonotype. This chain links TRBV27 with TRBJ1-5; no reliable D call. Looked up from germline, CDR1 is MNHEY and CDR2 is SMNVEV (reference sequence). This CDR3 contains 16 residues. V lost 0 bases to trimming and J lost 0 bases, with 9 bases between them. This chain's CDR3 is CASSLSADYSNQPQHF. As DNA, the CDR3 is TGTGCCAGCAGTTTATCGGCTGATTATAGCAATCAGCCCCAGCATTTT.

This clonotype appeared many times. The V call is TRBV11-3, the J call TRBJ2-5; TRBD1 or TRBD2 may be the D gene (5 bases each). Germline V lookup: CDR1 SGHNT, CDR2 YENEEA. This CDR3 is 14 amino acids long. Trimming pared 4 bases from V and 1 base from J, leaving 10 bases between. CDR3 sequence reads: CASSSAGTQETQYF. The DNA for the CDR3 is TGTGCCAGCAGCTCAGCCGGGACCCAAGAGACCCAGTACTTC.

The table lists this clonotype with many counts. The V gene is TRBV3-1, the J gene TRBJ2-3, with 8 bases that match TRBD2. Germline V gives CDR1 LGHDT, CDR2 YNNKEL (reference sequence). Trimming cost V 6 bases and J 3 bases; bases outside gene matches: 17. The CDR3 totals 18 residues. The CDR3 DNA follows: TGTGCCAGCAGGCCTAACCTTACTAGCGGAAGTGGTACAGATACGCAGTATTTT. Translated: CASRPNLTSGSGTDTQYF.

This clonotype was picked up a small number of times. The junction and the germline gene differ at one end; a read error may be behind it. The genes are TRBV20-1 and TRBJ2-1, with 9 bases aligning to TRBD2. Germline V CDR1 and CDR2: DFQATT, SNEGSKA (reference sequence). The CDR3 contains 15 residues. CDR3: CSAMVGGRAVNEQLF. The DNA of the CDR3 is TGCAGTGCTATGGTTGGCGGGAGGGCCGTTAATGAGCAGCTCTTC.

This clonotype was observed at least ten times. The chain combines TRBV7-9 with TRBJ2-2; D uncertain. CDR1 SEHNR and CDR2 FQNEAQ come from the germline V gene (reference sequence). V was trimmed by 5 bases and J by 0 bases, leaving 7 bases between them. This CDR3 has 14 residues. Here the CDR3 DNA reads TGTGCCAGCAGCGTAGAAGCGAACACCGGGGAGCTGTTTTTT. Its translation: CASSVEANTGELFF.

This clonotype was observed at least ten times. This chain connects TRBV20-1 to TRBJ2-1, with 10 nucleotides matching TRBD2. J was trimmed by 8 bases and V by 5 bases; bases with no gene match: 9. The CDR3 is made up of 14 amino acids. The germline gives CDR1 DFQATT, CDR2 SNEGSKA (reference sequence). The CDR3 spells CSAERLAGSYEQFF. In DNA form, the CDR3 reads TGCAGTGCTGAAAGACTAGCGGGTTCTTATGAGCAGTTCTTC.

There are many counts of this clonotype. The chain is built from TRBV20-1 and TRBJ2-3; possibly TRBD2 for D (5 bases). In germline, CDR1 is DFQATT, CDR2 SNEGSKA (reference sequence). The CDR3 length is 15 residues. Trimming took 3 bases from V and 3 from J, leaving 16 bases between them. CDR3 sequence (DNA): TGCAGTGCTAGCCGGACGAGGGTTAGAACAGATACGCAGTATTTT. Translating gives CSASRTRVRTDTQYF.

This clonotype was counted ten times or more. The rearrangement uses TRBV2 and TRBJ1-1; 7 bases are shared with TRBD1. CDR1 and CDR2 (germline): SNHLY, FYNNEI. V was clipped by 0 bases and J by 4 bases; unmatched bases: 5. The CDR3 spans 15 residues. CDR3 loop: CASSEARGRGTEAFF. CDR3 DNA: TGTGCCAGCAGTGAAGCGAGGGGGCGAGGCACTGAAGCTTTCTTT.

This chain uses TRBV27 with TRBJ2-7; D is possibly TRBD2 (5 bases). Germline assignment: CDR1 MNHEY and CDR2 SMNVEV (reference sequence). The V end was cut by 5 bases, the J end by 5 bases, with 19 bases between. CDR3 length: 15 amino acids. CDR3 protein: CASSGSRLPRNEQYF. The CDR3 DNA reads TGTGCCAGCAGTGGAAGCCGACTACCTCGGAACGAGCAGTACTTC.

This clonotype was seen more than once but under ten times. A much larger clone differs from this one at a single base, so this may be a read error. The chain employs TRBV7-2 and TRBJ1-2; TRBD1 matches at 7 bases. The CDR3 is 15 amino acids. The trim removed 5 bases at V and 3 bases at J, leaving 9 bases unmatched. Looked up from germline, CDR1 is SGHTA and CDR2 is FQGNSA. CDR3 coding DNA: TGTGCCAGCAGCCGCCCGGGACAGACCGACTATGGCTACACCTTC. Its translation: CASSRPGQTDYGYTF. The full variable domain, in which reference TRBV7-2 and TRBJ1-2 provide the parts outside the CDR3, is GAGVSQSPSNKVTEKGKDVELRCDPISGHTALYWYRQSLGQGLEFLIYFQGNSAPDKSGLPSDRFSAERTGGSVSTLTIQRTQQEDSAVYLCASSRPGQTDYGYTFGSGTRLTVV.

This clonotype was observed at least ten times. The V gene is TRBV20-1, the J gene TRBJ1-1; tentatively, D is TRBD1 (5 bases). The length of the CDR3 is 14 residues. From germline, CDR1 is DFQATT and CDR2 SNEGSKA (reference sequence). CDR3 in DNA: TGCAGCCTTCTACCGGGGCAGGGGAACACTGAAGCTTTCTTT. It codes for CSLLPGQGNTEAFF.

Ten or more counts support this clonotype. V gene TRBV3-1 combines with J gene TRBJ1-2, with 8 bases identical to TRBD1. CDR3 size: 13 residues. CDR1 LGHDT and CDR2 YNNKEL come from the germline V gene (reference sequence). The J segment lost 6 bases and the V segment lost 4 bases, leaving 4 bases of the junction unmatched. The CDR3 region is CASSPTTGDGYTF. CDR3 nucleotide sequence: TGTGCCAGCAGCCCTACGACAGGGGATGGCTACACCTTC.

This clonotype was detected ten times or more. The gene calls are TRBV5-1 and TRBJ2-7, with TRBD1 matching 9 bases. V shed 4 bases and J 0 bases; nucleotides not matched to a gene: 2. This CDR3 is built from 14 residues. Germline CDR1 is SGHRS and CDR2 is YFSETQ. The CDR3 loop reads CASSVGQGSYEQYF. DNA for the CDR3: TGCGCCAGCAGCGTGGGACAGGGCTCCTACGAGCAGTACTTC. Variable domain in full (rest from reference TRBV5-1 and TRBJ2-7): KAGVTQTPRYLIKTRGQQVTLSCSPISGHRSVSWYQQTPGQGLQFLFEYFSETQRNKGNFPGRFSGRQFSNSRSEMNVSTLELGDSALYLCASSVGQGSYEQYFGPGTRLTVT.

This clonotype has at least ten counts. The gene calls are TRBV11-2 and TRBJ2-1; TRBD2 is a possible D gene (5 bases). Per germline, CDR1 SGHAT and CDR2 FQNNGV. The CDR3 length is 18 residues. Trimming removed 5 bases at V and 2 bases at J, with 22 bases between. CDR3 loop: CASSTLEGLASPYNEQFF. As DNA, the CDR3 is TGTGCCAGCAGCACGCTTGAGGGCCTAGCTTCTCCCTACAATGAGCAGTTCTTC.

This clonotype occurred a few times. Germline and junction disagree at one end, which may indicate a read error. The rearrangement links TRBV5-5 to TRBJ2-3, with 9 bases lining up with TRBD2. CDR3 length equals 16 residues. The germline V gene has CDR1 SGHKS and CDR2 YYEKEE (reference sequence). The CDR3 sequence: CASSPGLASSTDTRYF. The CDR3 nucleotides are TGTGCCAGCAGCCCGGGACTAGCATCTAGCACAGATACGCGGTATTTT.

This clonotype has only a few counts. The chain recombines TRBV6-6 with TRBJ2-7; tentatively, D is TRBD1 (6 bases). The length of the CDR3 is 18 residues. Germline V gene lookup returns CDR1 MNHNY and CDR2 SVGAGI (reference sequence). V was cut by 7 bases and J by 5 bases, with 30 bases left in between. The CDR3 DNA is TGTGCCAGCAAGGATAGATTGGCGGCAGGGGTAATCGGAAACGAGCAGTACTTC. This codes for CASKDRLAAGVIGNEQYF.